Below, 9 T cell receptor beta chains from the same sample are listed, as sequenced in a study of spatial heterogeneity in lung cancer (dated 2019 in TCRdb). Here is what the overall study found, with its caveats: The tumor nonsynonymous mutation count correlated with the number of expanded intratumoral alpha and beta TCRs.

Library preparation was by 5' RACE. For sequencing, a NextSeq 500 was employed. TCRdb redid the processing of the public reads, applying fastp at Q25 and MiXCR, and retained in-frame beta chains. A single entry per CDR3 protein holds the most common genes and DNA from its merged rows. The sample has about 6,800 distinct CDR3 sequences on record, about 13% of them singletons. The ten biggest clones cover around 9.8% of the sample. The time point label, as the study defines it: sample taken at primary tumor resection. For these receptors, no antigen is known. Sequencing used lung tumor tissue, obtained at surgery. The source is a male donor with early-stage non-small cell lung cancer.

This clonotype is deemed medium-sized. Within a library made for alpha chains, this beta chain is off target, and its count is uninformative. DNA for the CDR3: TGCGCCAGCAGCTATACTAACCTTATGAACACTGAAGCTTTCTTT. This codes for CASSYTNLMNTEAFF. The chain joins TRBV5-1 to TRBJ1-1; no definite D call. The germline gives CDR1 SGHRS, CDR2 YFSETQ. This CDR3 has 15 amino acids. V lost 3 bases and J 0 bases, leaving 12 bases between the germline ends.

By its share, this clonotype is medium-sized. With the library built for alpha chains, this beta chain is off target and its frequency is not meaningful. V gene TRBV12-3 or TRBV12-4 combines with J gene TRBJ2-1; no reliable D call. V shed 6 bases and J shed 0 bases, with 12 bases lying between them. The CDR3 has 15 amino acids. Written as DNA, the CDR3 is TGTGCCAGCAGAAAGACCTTGAGCTCCTACAATGAGCAGTTCTTC. Amino acid sequence: CASRKTLSSYNEQFF.

This clonotype rates as medium-sized. This beta chain slipped into a library made for alpha chains as a stray read, so its size is not meaningful. The V gene is TRBV6-5, the J gene TRBJ2-2, with 14 bases that match TRBD2. V shed 6 bases and J 9 bases; nucleotides not matched to a gene: 9. The CDR3 has 16 residues. Germline V CDR1 and CDR2: MNHEY, SVGAGI. CDR3: CASRRGLAGVFRELFF. The CDR3 bases are TGTGCCAGCAGACGGGGACTAGCGGGAGTATTTAGGGAGCTGTTTTTT.

This clonotype has a handful of counts. As an off-target read in a library built for alpha chains, this beta chain has a frequency of little significance. V and J are TRBV12-3 or TRBV12-4 and TRBJ2-1; 9 bases fit TRBD1. V lost 1 base to trimming and J lost 3 bases; unmatched junction nucleotides: 4. The length of the CDR3 is 16 residues. Here the CDR3 DNA reads TGTGCCAGCAGTTTAGGTCCGGACAGGGGCTACAATGAGCAGTTCTTC. Encoded protein: CASSLGPDRGYNEQFF.

Remarks on this clonotype: This beta chain lies outside the target of a library built for alpha chains; its clone size means little. The chain couples TRBV2 to TRBJ2-5, with D unresolved. The V end lost 5 bases, the J end lost 5 bases, and 6 bases lay between the germline ends. Germline CDR1 is SNHLY and CDR2 is FYNNEI. CDR3 size: 11 residues. CDR3 residues: CASSSRETQYF. The CDR3 DNA is TGTGCCAGCAGTAGTCGCGAGACCCAGTACTTC.

There are many counts of this clonotype. The germline gene is not matched at one end of the junction; a read error may be the cause. The size of this beta chain means little, since it is a stray read in a library made for alpha chains. V is TRBV12-3 or TRBV12-4 and J is TRBJ2-3; 11 positions agree with TRBD2. The length of the CDR3 is 14 residues. CDR3 amino acids: CASSLAGGADTQYF. DNA for the CDR3: TGTGCCAGCAGCTTAGCGGGAGGGGCAGATACGCAGTATTTT.

By sample fraction, this clonotype is medium-sized. Found in a library prepared for alpha chains, this beta chain is an off-target read, and its abundance has little meaning. This chain connects TRBV6-1 to TRBJ1-2; D is possibly TRBD1 (5 bases). CDR1 and CDR2 from the germline V gene are MNHNS and SASEGT. There are 15 residues in the CDR3. The V end was cut by 1 base, the J end by 5 bases, with 14 bases between. For the CDR3, the DNA is TGTGCCAGCAGTGAAGGATTTGGGGCGGTTTATGGCTACACCTTC. Translating it yields CASSEGFGAVYGYTF.

This clonotype is labeled as medium-sized. This beta chain lies outside the target of a library built for alpha chains; its clone size means little. The chain couples TRBV6-5 to TRBJ2-2; D remains ambiguous. V lost 0 bases and J lost 4, with 12 bases in between. Germline loops: CDR1 MNHEY, CDR2 SVGAGI. The CDR3 runs to 16 residues. The CDR3 here is CASSYSLTLGTGELFF. CDR3 coding DNA: TGTGCCAGCAGTTACTCGTTAACTCTGGGCACCGGGGAGCTGTTTTTT.

In its sample, this clonotype ranks as medium-sized. Since the library was made to target alpha chains, this beta chain is a stray read and its abundance is not meaningful. The chain recombines TRBV20-1 with TRBJ1-1, with TRBD1 identical over 8 bases. This CDR3 comprises 15 residues. V lost 6 bases to trimming and J lost 8 bases; unmatched junction nucleotides: 17. Germline V lookup: CDR1 DFQATT, CDR2 SNEGSKA (reference sequence). The CDR3 region is CSAKDRESIWWEAFF. The CDR3 region has the DNA TGCAGTGCCAAGGACAGGGAATCTATCTGGTGGGAAGCTTTCTTT.